This T cell receptor (beta chain) was recorded in a study of shared clonotypes between healthy human individuals (TCRdb year 2020). General notes on the study: Two women and a few men aged 18 to 49 years were included in the cohort. Each donor's leukapheresis produced roughly between about 0.8 and 8.9 billion PBMCs. To estimate repertoire size and how much clonotypes are shared between individuals, the study performed deep sequencing of blood TCR repertoires from about five healthy adults. For each donor, three plates each were used for CD4 naive and CD4 memory, two plates were used for CD8 naive, and one plate was used for CD8 memory. Different laboratories and diverse techniques were used to prepare libraries and sequence TCR repertoires, to increase sequencing depth and limit assay-specific biases. Broad study findings and their caveats: Incomplete sequencing was indicated by rarefaction of sorted-subset datasets, despite the large sequencing depth. Larger estimated clonotype richness was generally found for naive subsets than for memory subsets. Around 5.4% of naive CD4, around 3.5% of naive CD8, around 2.3% of memory CD4, and roughly 0.4% of memory CD8 clonotypes were shared across several donors. Pairwise subsampling indicated that sequencing depth was expected to affect the degree of clonotype sharing among donors. The genetic and exposure-history diversity represented was limited by the small number of donors. Sampling was restricted to blood, and TCR repertoires in tissue are likely to differ from TCR repertoires in blood. Clonotypes shared by all four sorted-subset donors showed higher generation probabilities than non-shared clonotypes.

The V and J ends are trimmed by 0 bases and 7 bases, leaving 3 bases between them. Taken from the germline V gene (reference sequence), the CDR1 and CDR2 loops are DFQATT and SNEGSKA. The CDR3 runs 10 residues from the cysteine to the phenylalanine. CDR3 DNA only is kept here, 30 bases in frame from base 1. The donors were healthy, HIV-negative adults who had no recently reported acute infections or vaccinations. Every donor was a Caucasian adult living in Nashville, Tennessee, USA. CD4+ T cells were enriched by magnetic negative selection; naive cells were then positively selected on CD45RA, and the negative fraction formed the memory subset. After blood collection by leukapheresis, PBMCs were isolated using Ficoll-Histopaque density gradient centrifugation and then cryopreserved in the vapor phase of liquid nitrogen. Analytical flow cytometry was used to check the purity and quantity of every magnetically sorted T cell population. Genomic DNA was isolated from each sorted fraction and quantified by UV absorbance on a Nanodrop 2000c.

Comments on this clone: Its antigen specificity is not known. No base quality information exists; no much larger clone differs at one position.

Using the deep immunoSEQ assay, multiplex PCR amplified TCR CDR3 regions from genomic DNA. Extracted genomic DNA from each cell subset was spread evenly across all wells of several immunoSEQ 96-well plates, with each plate serving as a replicate. For sorted subsets, each replicate PCR was loaded with around 200 ng genomic DNA, equivalent to 25,000 to 30,000 T cell genomes. The purified libraries were quantified using a Qubit 3.0 fluorometer, sized with a Bioanalyzer 2100, and then quantified again using the KAPA Library Quantification kit. Every immunoSEQ 96-well plate was sequenced on a separate single-read 150-cycle Illumina NextSeq 550 flow cell. The authors' analysis ran thus. Because the immunoSEQ output held only junctional sequences and lacked quality scores, the filtering could not match the filtering applied to full-length reads. To assign V/J genes and CDR3, sequences were annotated against IMGT germline references using PyIR, a Python wrapper for IgBLAST v1.9. Reads with weak V/J assignments (E-value above 1e-6), missing CDR3, stop codons, out-of-frame junctions, or ambiguous translated residues were removed. A V3J clonotype was defined by an identical inferred V gene, J gene, and CDR3 amino acid sequence. To compute the percentage overlap between repertoires, the number of shared unique clonotypes was divided by the size of the smaller repertoire. RTK rarefaction, the Chao1 estimator, and Recon v2.1 estimates of unobserved clonotypes were used to assess repertoire richness. Generation probabilities for all TCRbeta clonotypes obtained by the gDNA method from a handful of donors were computed using OLGA. TCRdb holds this immuneACCESS table with in-frame rearrangements only. Some clones are missing; in checked studies, unresolved V genes explain under half, and the rest has no known cause. V, J and clone size are those of that table, while D and trimming were read from the DNA. The sample includes millions of clones, with 95% observed a single time. The top ten clonotypes cover 0.1% to 0.15% of the sample.

This receptor was taken from a young man in good health. Sequencing used naive CD4+ T cells sorted from blood. In light of the paper, this sample's cell subset or site label describes: CD45RA+ positively selected. Recombination linked TRBV20-1 to TRBJ1-1, with the identity of the D gene unclear. The DNA sequence is given as TGCAGTGCTAGAGAGGATGAAGCTTTCTTT. Its product reads: CSAREDEAFF.